This record concerns one T cell receptor (beta chain) sequence. This record belongs to a study of blood T cell repertoires in COVID-19. On the study more broadly: Samples of COVID-19 (acute and convalescent) were obtained from the United States, Italy and Spain. T cells, B-cell-depleted T cells, or PBMCs provided the cDNA or gDNA that served as material.

Patients of the Seattle cohort, enrolled during active infection, were followed longitudinally. Authors' processing steps: The assay estimated nucleated cells by amplifying reference gene primers. Generated by immunoSEQ multiplex PCR, the TCRdb table keeps only in-frame clones and is missing some. V, J and clone size are taken as reported in that table, and D and trimming were inferred from the DNA itself. The sample has about 360,000 clones; 86% are singletons. The CDR3 length is 15 residues. Germline CDR1 is MNHEY and CDR2 is SVGAGI. The V segment lost 2 bases and the J segment 7 bases; nucleotides outside the gene matches: 9.

This clonotype originated in a woman in her fifties or sixties with COVID-19, enrolled during active disease. Sequencing was carried out using peripheral blood. This chain connects TRBV6-5 to TRBJ2-5, with 8 nucleotides matching TRBD1. The CDR3 nucleotides are TGTGCCAGCAGTTACCAAACAGGGGGTGGTGGGACCCAGTACTTC. It codes for CASSYQTGGGGTQYF.